Listed below are T cell receptor beta chains from one sample, sequenced in a study of shared clonotypes between healthy human individuals. TCRdb's copy holds only in-frame clones and misses some; the assay was immunoSEQ multiplex PCR. Of around 370,000 clones in the sample, approximately 96% were seen once. Sample: memory CD8+ T cells sorted from blood. The receptors come from a man aged 25-40 years in good health. Each CDR3 is given with its conserved first and last residue.

v_call cdr3_aa
TRBV7-3 CASSPRGPNTGELFF
TRBV2 CASVKGGKETQYF
TRBV7-9 CASSLGRERPGELFF
TRBV5-1 CASSLNRNGYGYTF
TRBV5-1 CASSRLGHEQFF
TRBV4-1 CASSQDYRAREGSGYTF
TRBV20-1 CSARTVEKLFF
TRBV5-5 CASSLVRVWDEQFF
TRBV4-1 CASSRLQLRAVSYNEQFF
TRBV29-1 CSADDRVRGYTF
TRBV11-2 CASRLAGPNTGTDTQYF